This T cell receptor (beta chain) originates from a study of monozygotic twins with inflammatory bowel disease. cDNA was produced in eight separate reactions per sample. TCRdb re-called the 5' RACE reads; one entry per CDR3 protein, DNA not given. The sample shows 150,000 to 200,000 distinct CDR3 sequences, and under 3.5% sits with its ten largest clones. On this clonotype itself: Its antigen is as yet unknown.

The germline V gene encodes CDR1 LNHNV and CDR2 YYDKDF (reference sequence). This CDR3 region has 13 residues. Overall study results and limits: The study supported no single strong signal or clonotype linked to IBD.

This sequence joins TRBV15 and TRBJ2-7; TCRdb designates TRBD2, a call that cannot be tested without DNA. The receptor was isolated from a human donor with ulcerative colitis or Crohn's disease, or a healthy co-twin of an affected twin (not recorded which). Sequences were obtained from blood. CDR3 loop: CATSKAGVDEQYF.